Sequencing of this T cell receptor (beta chain) was carried out in a study of blood T cell repertoires in COVID-19. Across the study: The study drew acute and convalescent COVID-19 samples from the United States, Italy and Spain. PBMCs, B-cell-depleted T cells, or T cells were the source of the cDNA or gDNA that made up the material.

CDR3 length: 15 residues. Trimming took 0 bases from V and 3 from J, leaving 12 bases between them. Germline assignment: CDR1 MGHRA and CDR2 YSYEKL. Original processing methods: Estimated nucleated cell counts came from reference gene primer amplification. TCRdb's copy holds only in-frame clones and misses some; the assay was immunoSEQ multiplex PCR. Clone size and the V and J calls come from that table; the DNA yielded D and trimming. The sample records around 76,000 clones, more than 80% being singletons. This chain joins TRBV4-1 and TRBJ2-7; D gene uncertain. Sequenced: peripheral blood. The clonotype was recovered from an elderly man with acute or convalescent COVID-19. The CDR3 bases are TGCGCCAGCAGCCAAGATTTTGACACGGTCTACGAGCAGTACTTC. It codes for CASSQDFDTVYEQYF.